The source of this T cell receptor (beta chain) is a study of control samples from healthy donors and cancer patients. TCRdb keeps only in-frame clones here, not all; method: immunoSEQ multiplex PCR. Found here are 90,000 or so clones, about 88% of them singletons; the top ten hold 9.5% to 10%. The CDR3 runs 14 residues. V lost 5 bases, J lost 0 bases, and 3 bases stayed unmatched. The germline V gene encodes CDR1 MNHEY and CDR2 SMNVEV (reference sequence). The specimen sequenced was PBMCs. The chain recombines TRBV27 with TRBJ2-7; TRBD1 matches 8 bases. This TCR was recovered from a woman aged 50 to 60 with colorectal cancer. CDR3 amino acids: CASSRTGLSYEQYV. The CDR3 bases are TGTGCCAGCAGTCGGACAGGGCTCTCCTACGAGCAGTACGTC.